These 18 T cell receptor beta chains originate from one sample sequenced in a study of OX40 agonist ivuxolimab in advanced cancers. The protocol was immunoSEQ multiplex PCR, while the TCRdb copy is restricted to in-frame clones and leaves out a portion. This repertoire shows around 100,000 clones, just under 90% found once; its top ten account for around 1.6%. Source: CD4+ or CD8+ T cells sorted from blood, taken in a trial of the OX40 agonist ivuxolimab. The origin of the receptors is an adult with an advanced solid tumor such as melanoma, head and neck, liver or kidney cancer.

V is TRBV2 and J is TRBJ2-7; the match to TRBD2 covers 13 bases. Per germline, CDR1 SNHLY and CDR2 FYNNEI. This CDR3 contains 15 residues. The V gene end was trimmed by 4 bases and the J gene end by 2 bases; junction bases not matched to a gene: 2. This CDR3 reads CASSAGTSGAYEQYF. The CDR3, as DNA: TGTGCCAGCAGTGCCGGGACTAGCGGGGCCTACGAGCAGTACTTC.

V gene TRBV10-3 combines with J gene TRBJ1-1; D not resolved. Germline V gene sequence: CDR1 ENHRY, CDR2 SYGVKD. Trimming stripped 4 bases from V and 2 bases from J, with 8 bases between. The CDR3 sequence is 13 residues long. This CDR3 reads CAISVQPNTEAFF. CDR3 DNA sequence: TGTGCCATCAGTGTACAGCCCAACACTGAAGCTTTCTTT.

The sample holds many counts of this clone. The CDR3 bases are TGTGCCTGGACCCAGGGAGGGCGTACGCAGTATTTT. This codes for CAWTQGGRTQYF. The chain links TRBV30 to TRBJ2-3, with TRBD2 identical over 7 bases. V lost 4 bases and J lost 8; bases outside the gene matches: 6. This CDR3 has 12 residues. The germline CDR1 and CDR2 sequences are GTSNPN and SVGIG (reference sequence).

This chain joins TRBV5-4 and TRBJ1-2; 7 positions agree with TRBD1. This CDR3 contains 14 residues. In germline, CDR1 is SGHNT, CDR2 YYREEE (reference sequence). V trimming: 4 bases; J trimming: 3 bases; junction bases outside the gene matches: 6. The CDR3 protein is CASSIPGTDYGYTF. For the CDR3, the DNA is TGTGCCAGCAGCATCCCCGGGACAGACTATGGCTACACCTTC.

The chain couples TRBV19 to TRBJ2-7, with 10 nucleotides matching TRBD1. The trim removed 7 bases at V and 5 bases at J, leaving 5 bases unmatched. CDR1 LNHDA and CDR2 SQIVND come from the germline V gene (reference sequence). CDR3 size: 13 residues. DNA of the CDR3: TGTGCCAGTAAGAGGACAGGGGGAGACGAGCAGTACTTC. Its protein is CASKRTGGDEQYF.

V usage is TRBV5-4 and J usage is TRBJ2-5; 7 bases align to TRBD2. Germline trimming cut 1 base from V and 1 base from J; bases unmatched to any gene: 1. The CDR3 covers 14 residues. Germline CDR1 SGHNT, CDR2 YYREEE (reference sequence). The CDR3 DNA reads TGTGCCAGCAGCTTGTGGGGGGGCCAAGAGACCCAGTACTTC. This sequence encodes CASSLWGGQETQYF.

This clone was observed a single time. V and J are TRBV6-5 and TRBJ1-2; 8 nucleotides match TRBD1. CDR3 length equals 14 residues. Per germline, CDR1 MNHEY and CDR2 SVGAGI. V was clipped by 4 bases and J by 4 bases; unmatched bases: 5. The CDR3 DNA follows: TGTGCCAGCAGTTTCCGACAGGGGCCCTATGGCTACACCTTC. It is translated as CASSFRQGPYGYTF.

This rearrangement joins TRBV6-1 to TRBJ1-2; D is perhaps TRBD1 (6 bases). The CDR3 contains 14 residues. Germline V gene sequence: CDR1 MNHNS, CDR2 SASEGT. Trimming stripped 6 bases from V and 4 bases from J, with 15 bases between. As DNA, the CDR3 is TGTGCCAGCAGCCGGACAGAAGGGTCCTATGGCTACACCTTC. Its protein product is CASSRTEGSYGYTF.

The rearrangement joins TRBV7-9 to TRBJ1-2; the match to TRBD1 covers 7 bases. The germline V gene has CDR1 SEHNR and CDR2 FQNEAQ (reference sequence). The CDR3 has 14 residues. V shed 8 bases and J 2 bases; nucleotides not matched to a gene: 8. The DNA for the CDR3 is TGTGCCAGCCAGAGGACAGGAGGCAACTATGGCTACACCTTC. This codes for CASQRTGGNYGYTF.

This chain links TRBV6-5 with TRBJ1-1, with TRBD1 identical over 10 bases. CDR1 and CDR2 (germline): MNHEY, SVGAGI. The CDR3 is made up of 14 amino acids. Trimming removed 5 bases from V and 4 bases from J; junction bases left unmatched: 4. In nucleotides, the CDR3 is TGTGCCAGCAGTAAGGACAGGGGGGGCACTGAAGCTTTCTTT. It codes for CASSKDRGGTEAFF.

The table lists this clone with a count of one. This chain uses TRBV5-1 with TRBJ2-7; 10 bases fit TRBD1. Germline values: CDR1 SGHRS, CDR2 YFSETQ. The junction had 7 bases not matched to a gene; V was cut back by 2 bases and J by 5 bases. The CDR3 sequence is 15 residues long. The CDR3 spells CASSLRKDRGDEQYF. The CDR3 coding sequence is TGCGCCAGCAGCTTAAGAAAGGACAGGGGGGACGAGCAGTACTTC.

V and J are TRBV5-1 and TRBJ2-1; 8 positions agree with TRBD1. There are 16 residues in the CDR3. Germline-derived CDR1 and CDR2 are SGHRS and YFSETQ. The V segment lost 4 bases and the J segment 0 bases; nucleotides outside the gene matches: 6. In DNA form, the CDR3 reads TGCGCCAGCAGCGCCCCCGGGACAGGCTCCTACAATGAGCAGTTCTTC. It codes for CASSAPGTGSYNEQFF.

The J gene is TRBJ1-3, the V gene TRBV5-6, with D unclear. Germline assignment: CDR1 SGHDT and CDR2 YYEEEE. Trimming removed 5 bases from V and 1 base from J, with 13 bases in between. The CDR3 totals 15 residues. The CDR3 DNA is TGTGCCAGCAGTGCTTGGACGGATTCTGGAAACACCATATATTTT. Protein: CASSAWTDSGNTIYF.

The rearrangement links TRBV19 to TRBJ1-3; no firm D call. This CDR3 comprises 18 residues. The V and J ends lost 3 bases and 0 bases respectively, with 18 bases between them. The V gene's germline CDR1 is LNHDA and CDR2 SQIVND (reference sequence). CDR3 sequence (DNA): TGTGCCAGTAGTATTCAGTCTTACAGCCCTAACTCTGGAAACACCATATATTTT. Amino acid sequence: CASSIQSYSPNSGNTIYF. The variable domain in full, with the rest retrieved from reference TRBV19 and TRBJ1-3, is DGGITQSPKYLFRKEGQNVTLSCEQNLNHDAMYWYRQDPGQGLRLIYYSQIVNDFQKGDIAEGYSVSREKKESFPLTVTSAQKNPTAFYLCASSIQSYSPNSGNTIYFGEGSWLTVV.

The genes are TRBV15 and TRBJ1-2; D uncertain. Germline CDR1 reads LNHNV; CDR2 reads YYDKDF (reference sequence). Trimming took off 1 base at V and 3 bases at J, with 6 bases between the two ends. This CDR3 is 13 amino acids long. CDR3 DNA: TGTGCCACCAGCAGAGGCGTAGACTATGGCTACACCTTC. Protein sequence: CATSRGVDYGYTF.

This chain joins TRBV9 and TRBJ1-3; D gene ambiguous. Germline V lookup: CDR1 SGDLS, CDR2 YYNGEE. The CDR3 sequence is 13 residues long. Trimming took 1 base from V and 4 from J, leaving 6 bases between them. The CDR3 nucleotides are TGTGCCAGCAGCGTACAGTTCGGAAACACCATATATTTT. Amino acid sequence: CASSVQFGNTIYF.

This chain links TRBV2 with TRBJ2-7; TRBD2 agrees at 7 bases. The CDR3 runs to 14 residues. Trimming removed 6 bases from V and 3 bases from J; junction bases left unmatched: 8. The V gene's germline CDR1 is SNHLY and CDR2 FYNNEI. The CDR3 spells CASRGGSSGYEQYF. As DNA, the CDR3 is TGTGCCAGCAGGGGAGGTTCTAGCGGCTACGAGCAGTACTTC.

CDR3 coding DNA: TGTGCCAGCAGCTTAGGACGCACCTACGAGCAGTACTTC. Amino acid sequence: CASSLGRTYEQYF. The J gene is TRBJ2-7, the V gene TRBV11-2; D remains unclear. This CDR3 spans 13 amino acids. CDR1 is SGHAT, CDR2 FQNNGV, per germline. V was cut by 1 base and J by 2 bases, with 6 bases left in between.